This TCR beta chain was sequenced for a study of regulatory T cells in long-lasting Graves disease. Notes on the study in general: For persistent Graves' patients, TCR diversity was lower than for newly diagnosed ones. Persistent patients had more shared public clonotypes (around 2,500) than new patients (about 870).

For TCR beta, libraries came from iRepertoire HTBI primers and Arm-PCR of CDR3 regions. TCRdb reanalysed the multiplex PCR reads using MiXCR and keeps one entry per CDR3 protein. The sample has under 450,000 distinct CDR3 sequences, approximately 25% seen once. This clonotype has just a few counts. The antigen is not known. The CDR3 runs 13 residues. Germline CDR1 reads SEHNR; CDR2 reads FQNEAQ (reference sequence). Trimming shortened V by 2 bases and J by 3 bases, and 7 bases separated the two germline ends. Time point of the sample: persistent/refractory GD, antithyroid drugs over 5 years with positive TRAb. PBMCs were the source of the RNA used for TCR sequencing. Investigators report Graves' disease was diagnosed under American Thyroid Association guidelines. As a group, patients came from one endocrinology department in Xi'an, China.

The chain recombines TRBV7-9 with TRBJ1-2, with no clear D. The starting material was peripheral blood mononuclear cells (PBMCs), obtained when the disease was refractory, from a patient treated with antithyroid drugs. The sequence came from a middle-aged woman with Graves disease. As DNA, the CDR3 is TGTGCCAGCAGCTTACTTGCGGACTATGGCTACACCTTC. Amino acid sequence: CASSLLADYGYTF.